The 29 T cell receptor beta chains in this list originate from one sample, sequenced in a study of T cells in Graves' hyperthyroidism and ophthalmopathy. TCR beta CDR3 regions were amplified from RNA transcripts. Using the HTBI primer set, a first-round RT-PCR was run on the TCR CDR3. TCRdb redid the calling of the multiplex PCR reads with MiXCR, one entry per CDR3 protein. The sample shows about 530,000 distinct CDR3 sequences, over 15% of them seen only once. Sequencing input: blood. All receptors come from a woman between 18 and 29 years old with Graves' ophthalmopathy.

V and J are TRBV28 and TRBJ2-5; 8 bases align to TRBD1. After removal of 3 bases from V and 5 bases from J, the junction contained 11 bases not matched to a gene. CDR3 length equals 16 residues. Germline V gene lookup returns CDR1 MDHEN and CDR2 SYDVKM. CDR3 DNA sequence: TGTGCCAGCAGTTTGATTGGGTGGACAGGGAGGGAGACCCAGTACTTC. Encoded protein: CASSLIGWTGRETQYF.

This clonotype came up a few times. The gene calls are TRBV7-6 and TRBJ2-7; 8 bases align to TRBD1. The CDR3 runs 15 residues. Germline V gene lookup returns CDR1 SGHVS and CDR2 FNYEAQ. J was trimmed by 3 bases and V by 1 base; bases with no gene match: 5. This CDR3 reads CASSLEGQANYEQYF. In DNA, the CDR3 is TGTGCCAGCAGCTTAGAGGGACAGGCTAACTACGAGCAGTACTTC.

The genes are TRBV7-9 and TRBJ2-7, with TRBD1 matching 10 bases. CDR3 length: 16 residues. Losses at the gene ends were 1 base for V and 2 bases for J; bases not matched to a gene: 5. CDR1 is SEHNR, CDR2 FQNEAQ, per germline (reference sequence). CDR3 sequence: CASSLGEDRGTYEQYF. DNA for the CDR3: TGTGCCAGCAGCTTAGGGGAGGACAGGGGGACCTACGAGCAGTACTTC.

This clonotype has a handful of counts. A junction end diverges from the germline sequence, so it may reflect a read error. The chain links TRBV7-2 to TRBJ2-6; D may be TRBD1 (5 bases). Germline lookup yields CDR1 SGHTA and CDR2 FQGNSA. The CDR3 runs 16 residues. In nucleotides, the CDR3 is TGTGCCAGCAGCTTAGATCCGTTCTCTGGGGCCAACGTCCTGGCTTTC. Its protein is CASSLDPFSGANVLAF.

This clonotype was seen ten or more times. The chain's CDR3 is CASTSRDRGGELFF. CDR3 DNA sequence: TGTGCCAGCACCTCCCGGGATAGGGGCGGGGAGCTGTTTTTT. The chain employs TRBV12-3 or TRBV12-4 and TRBJ2-2; possibly TRBD1 or TRBD2 for D (5 bases each). Trimming took off 7 bases at V and 7 bases at J, with 16 bases between the two ends. The CDR3 totals 14 residues.

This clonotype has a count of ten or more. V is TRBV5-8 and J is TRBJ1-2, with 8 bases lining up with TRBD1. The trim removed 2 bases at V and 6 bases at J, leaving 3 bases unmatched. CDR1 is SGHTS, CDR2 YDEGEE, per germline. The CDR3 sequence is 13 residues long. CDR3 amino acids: CASSFQGADGYTF. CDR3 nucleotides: TGTGCCAGCAGCTTCCAGGGGGCGGATGGCTACACCTTC.

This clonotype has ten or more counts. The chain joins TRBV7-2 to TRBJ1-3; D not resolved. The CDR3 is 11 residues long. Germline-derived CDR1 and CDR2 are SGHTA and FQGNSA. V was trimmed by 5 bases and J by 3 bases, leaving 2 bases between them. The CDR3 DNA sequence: TGTGCCAGCAGCCTTGGAAACACCATATATTTT. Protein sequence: CASSLGNTIYF.

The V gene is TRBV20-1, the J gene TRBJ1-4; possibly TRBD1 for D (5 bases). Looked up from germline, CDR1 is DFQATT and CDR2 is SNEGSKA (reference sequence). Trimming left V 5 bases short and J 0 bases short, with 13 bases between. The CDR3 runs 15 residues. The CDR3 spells CSAPTWGATNEKLFF. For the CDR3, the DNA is TGCAGTGCTCCCACGTGGGGGGCAACTAATGAAAAACTGTTTTTT.

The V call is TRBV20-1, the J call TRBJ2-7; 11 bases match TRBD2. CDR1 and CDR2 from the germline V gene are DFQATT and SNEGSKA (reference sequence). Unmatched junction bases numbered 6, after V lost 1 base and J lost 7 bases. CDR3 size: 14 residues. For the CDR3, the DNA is TGCAGTGCTAGAGGTGGACTAGCGGGTCCGGAGCAGTACTTC. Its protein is CSARGGLAGPEQYF.

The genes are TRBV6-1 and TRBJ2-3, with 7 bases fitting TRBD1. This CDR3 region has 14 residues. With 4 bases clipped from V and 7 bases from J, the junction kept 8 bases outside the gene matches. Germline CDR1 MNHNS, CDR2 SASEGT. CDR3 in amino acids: CASSVNRGFNTQYF. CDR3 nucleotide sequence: TGTGCCAGCAGTGTGAACAGGGGCTTTAATACGCAGTATTTT.

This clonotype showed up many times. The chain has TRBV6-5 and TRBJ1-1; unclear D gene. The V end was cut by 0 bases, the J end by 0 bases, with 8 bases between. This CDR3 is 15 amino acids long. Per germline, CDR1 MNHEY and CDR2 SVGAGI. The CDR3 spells CASSYSRGVNTEAFF. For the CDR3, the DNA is TGTGCCAGCAGTTACTCGCGAGGAGTGAACACTGAAGCTTTCTTT.

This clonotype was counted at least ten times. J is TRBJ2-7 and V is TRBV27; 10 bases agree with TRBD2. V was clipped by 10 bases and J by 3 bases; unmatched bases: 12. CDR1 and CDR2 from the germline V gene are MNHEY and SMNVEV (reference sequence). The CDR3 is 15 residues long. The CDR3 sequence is CATRTSGDPFYEQYF. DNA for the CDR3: TGTGCCACTAGGACTAGCGGAGACCCCTTCTACGAGCAGTACTTC.

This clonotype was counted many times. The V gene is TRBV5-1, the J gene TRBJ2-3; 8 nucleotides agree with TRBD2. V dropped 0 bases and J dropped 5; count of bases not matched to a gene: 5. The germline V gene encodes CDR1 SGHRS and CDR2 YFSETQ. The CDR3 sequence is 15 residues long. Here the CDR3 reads CASSLDGGAGDTQYF. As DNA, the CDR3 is TGCGCCAGCAGCTTGGACGGGGGGGCCGGAGATACGCAGTATTTT.

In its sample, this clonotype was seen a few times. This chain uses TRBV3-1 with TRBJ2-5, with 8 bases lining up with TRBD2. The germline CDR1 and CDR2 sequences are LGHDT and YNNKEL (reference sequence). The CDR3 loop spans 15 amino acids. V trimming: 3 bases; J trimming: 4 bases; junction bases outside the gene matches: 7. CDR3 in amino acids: CASSQASGRRETQYF. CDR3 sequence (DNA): TGTGCCAGCAGCCAGGCGAGCGGGAGACGAGAGACCCAGTACTTC.

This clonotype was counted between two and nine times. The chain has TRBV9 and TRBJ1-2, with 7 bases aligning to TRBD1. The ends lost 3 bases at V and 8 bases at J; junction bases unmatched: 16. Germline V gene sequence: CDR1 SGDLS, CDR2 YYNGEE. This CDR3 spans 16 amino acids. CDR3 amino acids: CASSEGGDRVNRGYTF. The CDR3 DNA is TGTGCCAGCAGCGAGGGGGGAGACAGGGTAAATCGCGGCTACACCTTC.

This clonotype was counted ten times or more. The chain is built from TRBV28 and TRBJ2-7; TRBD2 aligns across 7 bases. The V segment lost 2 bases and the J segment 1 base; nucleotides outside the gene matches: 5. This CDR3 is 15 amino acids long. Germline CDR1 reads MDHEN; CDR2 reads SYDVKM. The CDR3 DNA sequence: TGTGCCAGCAGTTTAAGTCTAGCGGATTCCTACGAGCAGTACTTC. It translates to CASSLSLADSYEQYF.

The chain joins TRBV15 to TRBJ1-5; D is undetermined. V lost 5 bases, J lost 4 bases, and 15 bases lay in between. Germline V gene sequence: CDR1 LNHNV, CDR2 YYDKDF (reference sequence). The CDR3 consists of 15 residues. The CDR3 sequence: CATSHGRVGNQPQHF. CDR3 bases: TGTGCCACCAGCCACGGGAGGGTTGGGAATCAGCCCCAGCATTTT.

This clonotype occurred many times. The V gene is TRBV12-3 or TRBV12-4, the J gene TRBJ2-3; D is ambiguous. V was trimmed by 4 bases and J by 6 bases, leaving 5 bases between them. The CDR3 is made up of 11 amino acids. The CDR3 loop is CASSSADTQYF. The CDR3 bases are TGTGCCAGCAGTTCCGCGGATACGCAGTATTTT.

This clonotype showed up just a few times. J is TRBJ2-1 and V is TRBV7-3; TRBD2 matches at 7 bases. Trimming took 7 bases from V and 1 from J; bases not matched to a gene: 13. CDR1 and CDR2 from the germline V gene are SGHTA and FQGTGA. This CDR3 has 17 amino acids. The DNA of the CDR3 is TGTGCCAGCATCCAGTCACCCTCGGGGGGTTCCTACAATGAGCAGTTCTTC. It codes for CASIQSPSGGSYNEQFF.

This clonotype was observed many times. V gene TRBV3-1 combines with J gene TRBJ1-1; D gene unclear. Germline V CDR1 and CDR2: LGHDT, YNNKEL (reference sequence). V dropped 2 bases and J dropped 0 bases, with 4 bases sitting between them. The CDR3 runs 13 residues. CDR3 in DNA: TGTGCCAGCAGCCAAAAGATGAACACTGAAGCTTTCTTT. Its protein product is CASSQKMNTEAFF.

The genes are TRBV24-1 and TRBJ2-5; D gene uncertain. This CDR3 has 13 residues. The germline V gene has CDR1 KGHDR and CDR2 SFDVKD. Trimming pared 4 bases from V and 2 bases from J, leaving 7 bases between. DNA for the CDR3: TGTGCCACCAGTGAAGTGGGACAAGAGACCCAGTACTTC. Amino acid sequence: CATSEVGQETQYF.

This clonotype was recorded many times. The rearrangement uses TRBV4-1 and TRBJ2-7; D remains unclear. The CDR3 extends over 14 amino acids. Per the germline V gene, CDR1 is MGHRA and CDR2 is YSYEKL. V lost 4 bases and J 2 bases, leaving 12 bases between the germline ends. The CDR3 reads CASSPEAYPYEQYF. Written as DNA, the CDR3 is TGCGCCAGCAGCCCTGAGGCATATCCCTACGAGCAGTACTTC.

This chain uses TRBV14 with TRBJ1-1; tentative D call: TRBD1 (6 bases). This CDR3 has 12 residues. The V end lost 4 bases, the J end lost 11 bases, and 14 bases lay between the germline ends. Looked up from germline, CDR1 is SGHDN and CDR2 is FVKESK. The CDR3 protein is CASSRATGSAFF. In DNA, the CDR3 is TGTGCCAGCAGCCGGGCGACAGGTAGCGCTTTCTTT.

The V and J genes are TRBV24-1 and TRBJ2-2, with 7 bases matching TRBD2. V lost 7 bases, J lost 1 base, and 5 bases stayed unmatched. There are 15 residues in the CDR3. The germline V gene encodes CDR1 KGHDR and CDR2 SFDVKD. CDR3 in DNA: TGTGCCACCAGGGGGAAGCGGGAGAACACCGGGGAGCTGTTTTTT. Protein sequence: CATRGKRENTGELFF.

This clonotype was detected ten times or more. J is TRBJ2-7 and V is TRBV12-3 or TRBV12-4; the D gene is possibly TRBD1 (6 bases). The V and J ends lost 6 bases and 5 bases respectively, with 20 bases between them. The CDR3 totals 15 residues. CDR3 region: CASSPLFGQLNEQYF. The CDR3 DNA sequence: TGTGCCAGCAGCCCGCTCTTCGGACAGCTAAACGAGCAGTACTTC.

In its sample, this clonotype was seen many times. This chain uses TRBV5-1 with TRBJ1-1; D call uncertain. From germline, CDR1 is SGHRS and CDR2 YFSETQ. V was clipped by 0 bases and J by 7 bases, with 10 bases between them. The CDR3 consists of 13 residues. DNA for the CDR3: TGCGCCAGCAGCTTGGGATTGGGCGGTGAAGCTTTCTTT. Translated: CASSLGLGGEAFF.

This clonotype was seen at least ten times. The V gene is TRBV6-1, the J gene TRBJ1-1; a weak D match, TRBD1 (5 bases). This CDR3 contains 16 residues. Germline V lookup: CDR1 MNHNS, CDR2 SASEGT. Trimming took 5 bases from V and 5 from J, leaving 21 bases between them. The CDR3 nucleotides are TGTGCCAGCAGTATCGGGACGGCACGTCGGGGGACTGAAGCTTTCTTT. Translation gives CASSIGTARRGTEAFF.

In DNA form, the CDR3 reads TGTGCCAGCAGCCCGTCATTCAGCGGGGGGTTCTTCTTC. Protein sequence: CASSPSFSGGFFF. The chain combines TRBV9 with TRBJ2-1; 9 nucleotides agree with TRBD2. V lost 4 bases, J lost 16 bases, and 12 bases stayed unmatched. CDR1 and CDR2 from the germline V gene are SGDLS and YYNGEE. The CDR3 loop spans 13 amino acids.

CDR3 sequence reads: CASSRGLAGTDTQYF. The CDR3 nucleotides read TGTGCCAGCAGCCGGGGACTAGCGGGTACAGATACGCAGTATTTT. The gene calls are TRBV7-3 and TRBJ2-3, with TRBD2 matching 12 bases. This CDR3 is built from 15 residues. CDR1 and CDR2 from the germline V gene are SGHTA and FQGTGA. The V and J ends lost 5 bases and 3 bases, in that order; junction bases with no gene match: 3.